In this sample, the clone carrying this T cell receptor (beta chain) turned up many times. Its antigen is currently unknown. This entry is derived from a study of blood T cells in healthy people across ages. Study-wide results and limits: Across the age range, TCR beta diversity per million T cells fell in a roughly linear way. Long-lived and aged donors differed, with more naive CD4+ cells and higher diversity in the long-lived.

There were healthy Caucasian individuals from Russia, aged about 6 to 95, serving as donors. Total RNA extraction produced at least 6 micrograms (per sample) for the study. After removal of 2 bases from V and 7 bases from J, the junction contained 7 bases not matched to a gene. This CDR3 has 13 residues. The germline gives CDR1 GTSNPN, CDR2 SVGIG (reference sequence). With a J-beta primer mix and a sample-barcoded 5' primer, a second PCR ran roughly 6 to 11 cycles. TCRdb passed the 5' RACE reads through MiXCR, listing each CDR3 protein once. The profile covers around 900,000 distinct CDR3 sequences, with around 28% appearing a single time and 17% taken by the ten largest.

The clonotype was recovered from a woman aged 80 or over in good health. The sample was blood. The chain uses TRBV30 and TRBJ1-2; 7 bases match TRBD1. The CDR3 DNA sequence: TGTGCCTGGAGTTTCGGTAGGGACAGTGGCTACACCTTC. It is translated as CAWSFGRDSGYTF.